This entry lists 17 T cell receptor beta chains sequenced from one sample in a study of blood T cell repertoires in COVID-19. Libraries were prepared by immunoSEQ multiplex PCR; TCRdb keeps only in-frame clonotypes and omits some of them. The sample holds 270,000 or so clones; more than 70% are singletons and the top ten take around 1.3%. Sequencing was done on a sample of PBMCs or T cells enriched from blood (not recorded which). These receptor sequences come from a woman in her forties with acute COVID-19.

This clone was counted only a few times. V and J are TRBV5-1 and TRBJ1-5; D gene ambiguous. Germline V gene sequence: CDR1 SGHRS, CDR2 YFSETQ. This CDR3 has 13 amino acids. Trimming stripped 0 bases from V and 7 bases from J, with 8 bases between. The CDR3 reads CASSLDRLQPQHF. The CDR3 DNA reads TGCGCCAGCAGCTTGGACAGATTACAGCCCCAGCATTTT.

This clone showed up just once. The chain carries TRBV5-4 and TRBJ2-5, with no clear D. The CDR3 is 14 amino acids. CDR1 is SGHNT and CDR2 is YYREEE in the germline V gene (reference sequence). The V end was cut by 0 bases, the J end by 5 bases, with 11 bases between. The CDR3 DNA reads TGTGCCAGCAGCTTGGCCGGTAGCTGGGAGACCCAGTACTTC. Translated, it gives CASSLAGSWETQYF.

This chain connects TRBV7-9 to TRBJ1-3; tentatively, D is TRBD1 (6 bases). Germline V gives CDR1 SEHNR, CDR2 FQNEAQ (reference sequence). Trimming removed 1 base from V and 6 bases from J, with 16 bases in between. The length of the CDR3 is 16 residues. Written as DNA, the CDR3 is TGTGCCAGCAGCTTAGAGCTATGGGCAGGGGAAAACACCATATATTTT. Protein product: CASSLELWAGENTIYF.

This rearrangement joins TRBV7-9 to TRBJ1-1; D is unresolved. The V and J ends lost 1 base and 7 bases respectively, with 10 bases between them. The CDR3 has 13 residues. CDR1 is SEHNR, CDR2 FQNEAQ, per germline (reference sequence). CDR3 protein: CASSLDSGCEAFF. The DNA for the CDR3 is TGTGCCAGCAGCTTAGATAGCGGCTGTGAAGCTTTCTTT.

The chain carries TRBV10-2 and TRBJ2-2, with 8 bases fitting TRBD2. The germline V gene encodes CDR1 WSHSY and CDR2 SAAADI. Trimming took 5 bases from V and 3 from J; bases not matched to a gene: 14. The CDR3 length is 18 residues. The DNA of the CDR3 is TGCGCCAGCAGTTTTAGTGCCGGGAGGGCCGGTGACACCGGGGAGCTGTTTTTT. Translating it yields CASSFSAGRAGDTGELFF.

The chain couples TRBV18 to TRBJ2-1, with 10 bases identical to TRBD2. This CDR3 is 17 amino acids long. V lost 3 bases, J lost 3 bases, and 8 bases stayed unmatched. Germline CDR1 is KGHSH and CDR2 is LQKENI. In DNA, the CDR3 is TGTGCCAGCTCACCGATGAGCGGGAGGGCTGTCTACAATGAGCAGTTCTTC. This sequence encodes CASSPMSGRAVYNEQFF.

The CDR3 reads CASSSGTGETQYF. The CDR3 region has the DNA TGTGCCAGCAGTTCCGGGACAGGAGAGACCCAGTACTTC. The chain couples TRBV6-5 to TRBJ2-5; TRBD1 agrees at 8 bases. With 4 bases clipped from V and 4 bases from J, the junction kept 2 bases outside the gene matches. Germline V CDR1 and CDR2: MNHEY, SVGAGI. The CDR3 spans 13 residues.

The chain recombines TRBV10-3 with TRBJ2-5, with TRBD2 matching 7 bases. The CDR3 length is 12 residues. CDR1 is ENHRY and CDR2 is SYGVKD in the germline V gene. V dropped 6 bases and J dropped 5; count of bases not matched to a gene: 3. CDR3 DNA sequence: TGTGCCATCAGGGGGGGGGAGGAGACCCAGTACTTC. Translating gives CAIRGGEETQYF.

The CDR3 sequence is CASSRGGGSSYEQYF. The CDR3 bases are TGTGCCAGCAGTCGGGGTGGCGGGAGCTCCTACGAGCAGTACTTC. The chain recombines TRBV28 with TRBJ2-7; TRBD2 matches at 7 bases. From germline, CDR1 is MDHEN and CDR2 SYDVKM. This CDR3 contains 15 residues. Unmatched junction bases numbered 7, after V lost 5 bases and J lost 0 bases. The full variable domain, rest sourced from reference TRBV28 and TRBJ2-7, is DVKVTQSSRYLVKRTGEKVFLECVQDMDHENMFWYRQDPGLGLRLIYFSYDVKMKEKGDIPEGYSVSREKKERFSLILESASTNQTSMYLCASSRGGGSSYEQYFGPGTRLTVT.

This clone was seen only a few times. The chain has TRBV11-3 and TRBJ1-1; D call uncertain. This CDR3 contains 13 residues. From germline, CDR1 is SGHNT and CDR2 YENEEA. The V end lost 1 base, the J end lost 6 bases, and 9 bases lay between the germline ends. The CDR3 DNA reads TGTGCCAGCAGCTTAGTGAGGGTTTCTGAAGCTTTCTTT. Translating gives CASSLVRVSEAFF.

This clone was recorded once. This chain links TRBV10-1 with TRBJ2-3; D is possibly TRBD2 (6 bases). Trimming left V 3 bases short and J 2 bases short, with 12 bases between. Germline CDR1 WNHNN, CDR2 SYGVQD (reference sequence). The CDR3 spans 15 residues. The CDR3 DNA follows: TGCGCCAGCAGTGACGGCGGGATCACCACAGATACGCAGTATTTT. This encodes CASSDGGITTDTQYF.

This clone was recorded a few times. The chain carries TRBV5-4 and TRBJ1-2; D ambiguous. The CDR3 is 12 residues long. CDR1 SGHNT and CDR2 YYREEE come from the germline V gene (reference sequence). Trimming removed 3 bases from V and 5 bases from J, with 8 bases in between. The DNA for the CDR3 is TGTGCCAGCAGCTCAGAACTATATGGCTACACCTTC. Protein sequence: CASSSELYGYTF.

This chain links TRBV6-5 with TRBJ1-6, with D tentatively TRBD1 (6 bases). Trimming stripped 10 bases from V and 4 bases from J, with 14 bases between. The CDR3 runs 14 residues. Germline values: CDR1 MNHEY, CDR2 SVGAGI. CDR3 residues: CATRTELYNSPLHF. The CDR3 DNA follows: TGTGCCACCCGGACAGAATTATATAATTCACCCCTCCACTTT.

This rearrangement joins TRBV19 to TRBJ2-2; the D is unclear. This CDR3 comprises 13 residues. Germline V gives CDR1 LNHDA, CDR2 SQIVND (reference sequence). Trimming left V 5 bases short and J 6 bases short, with 10 bases between. The CDR3 DNA follows: TGTGCCAGTAGTCTCCCCGGGTCCGGGGAGCTGTTTTTT. Its protein is CASSLPGSGELFF.

The rearrangement links TRBV5-1 to TRBJ2-1; TRBD2 matches 11 bases. The CDR3 loop spans 15 amino acids. Germline V gene sequence: CDR1 SGHRS, CDR2 YFSETQ. Trimming at V came to 2 bases and at J to 6 bases, leaving 4 bases not matched to a gene. CDR3 loop: CASSLLAGVSNEQFF. CDR3 sequence (DNA): TGCGCCAGCAGCTTACTAGCGGGAGTTTCCAATGAGCAGTTCTTC.

The chain is built from TRBV7-9 and TRBJ1-5, with 7 positions matching TRBD1. V was pared by 5 bases and J by 5 bases, with 3 bases of the junction left unmatched. The V gene's germline CDR1 is SEHNR and CDR2 FQNEAQ (reference sequence). The CDR3 consists of 13 residues. The CDR3 bases are TGTGCCAGCAGCCGGGACAGTTATCAGCCCCAGCATTTT. This codes for CASSRDSYQPQHF.

The chain couples TRBV5-5 to TRBJ1-2; D is possibly TRBD1 (5 bases). The CDR3 extends over 18 amino acids. Germline CDR1 reads SGHKS; CDR2 reads YYEKEE (reference sequence). V lost 0 bases to trimming and J lost 4 bases, with 22 bases between them. The CDR3: CASSLAYGTAGGSYGYTF. The CDR3 DNA reads TGTGCCAGCAGCTTGGCTTACGGAACGGCGGGGGGAAGCTATGGCTACACCTTC.